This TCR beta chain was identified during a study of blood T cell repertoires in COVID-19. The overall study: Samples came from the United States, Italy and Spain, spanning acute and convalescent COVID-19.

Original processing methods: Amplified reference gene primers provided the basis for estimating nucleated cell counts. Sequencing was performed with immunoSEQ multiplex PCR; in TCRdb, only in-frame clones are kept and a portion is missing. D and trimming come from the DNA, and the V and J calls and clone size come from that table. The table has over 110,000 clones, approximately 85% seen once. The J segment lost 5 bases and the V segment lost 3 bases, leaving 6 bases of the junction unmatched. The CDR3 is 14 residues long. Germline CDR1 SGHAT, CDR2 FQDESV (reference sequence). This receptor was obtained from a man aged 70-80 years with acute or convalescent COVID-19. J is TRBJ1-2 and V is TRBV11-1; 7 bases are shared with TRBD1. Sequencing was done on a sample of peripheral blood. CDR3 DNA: TGTGCCAGCAGCTTTACAGGGGACCAATATGGCTACACCTTC. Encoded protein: CASSFTGDQYGYTF. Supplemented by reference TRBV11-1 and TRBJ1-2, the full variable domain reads EAEVAQSPRYKITEKSQAVAFWCDPISGHATLYWYRQILGQGPELLVQFQDESVVDDSQLPKDRFSAERLKGVDSTLKIQPAELGDSAMYLCASSFTGDQYGYTFGSGTRLTVV.